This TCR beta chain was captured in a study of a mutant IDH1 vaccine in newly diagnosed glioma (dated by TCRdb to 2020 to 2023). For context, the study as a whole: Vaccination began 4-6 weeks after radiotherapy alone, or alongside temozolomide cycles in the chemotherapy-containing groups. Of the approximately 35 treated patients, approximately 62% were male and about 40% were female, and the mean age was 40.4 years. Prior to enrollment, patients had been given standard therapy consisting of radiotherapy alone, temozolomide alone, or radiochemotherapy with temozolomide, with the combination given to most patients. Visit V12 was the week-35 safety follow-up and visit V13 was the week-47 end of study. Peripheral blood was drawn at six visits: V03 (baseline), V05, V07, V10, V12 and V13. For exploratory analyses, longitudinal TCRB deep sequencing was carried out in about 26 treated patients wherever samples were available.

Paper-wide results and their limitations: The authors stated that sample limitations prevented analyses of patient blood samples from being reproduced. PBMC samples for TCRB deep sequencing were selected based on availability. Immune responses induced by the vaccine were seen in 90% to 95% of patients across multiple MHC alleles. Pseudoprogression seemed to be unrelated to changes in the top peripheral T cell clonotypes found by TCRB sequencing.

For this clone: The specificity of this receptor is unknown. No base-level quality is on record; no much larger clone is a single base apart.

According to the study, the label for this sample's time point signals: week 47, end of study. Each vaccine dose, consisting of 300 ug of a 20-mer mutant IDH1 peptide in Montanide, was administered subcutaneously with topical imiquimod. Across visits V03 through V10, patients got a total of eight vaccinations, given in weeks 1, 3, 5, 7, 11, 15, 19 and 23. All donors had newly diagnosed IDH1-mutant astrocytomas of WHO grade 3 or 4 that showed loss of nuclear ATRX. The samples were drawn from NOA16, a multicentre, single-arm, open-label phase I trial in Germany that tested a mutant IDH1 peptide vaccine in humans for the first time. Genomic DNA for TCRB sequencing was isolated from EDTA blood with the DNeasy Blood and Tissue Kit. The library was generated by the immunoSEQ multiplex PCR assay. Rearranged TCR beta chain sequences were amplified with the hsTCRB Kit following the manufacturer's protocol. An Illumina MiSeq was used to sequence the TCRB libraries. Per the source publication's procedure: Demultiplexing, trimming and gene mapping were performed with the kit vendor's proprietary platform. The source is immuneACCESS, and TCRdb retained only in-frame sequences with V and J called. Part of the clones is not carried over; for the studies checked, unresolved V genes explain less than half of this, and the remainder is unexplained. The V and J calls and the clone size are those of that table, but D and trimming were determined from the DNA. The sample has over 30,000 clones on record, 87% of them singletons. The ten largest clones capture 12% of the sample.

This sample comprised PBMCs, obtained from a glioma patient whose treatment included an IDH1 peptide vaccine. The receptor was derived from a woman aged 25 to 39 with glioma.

The nucleotide sequence is given as TGTGCCAGCAGTTTATCCGGCTTAGGAAATGGCTACACCTTC. It specifies CASSLSGLGNGYTF. Rearrangement joined TRBV27 to TRBJ1-2, with an unclear D gene assignment. V is shortened by 0 bases, J by 6 bases, and the region joining them spans 11 bases. Looking up the germline V gene (reference sequence) yields CDR1 MNHEY and CDR2 SMNVEV. The CDR3 has 14 amino acids, counting the end cysteine and phenylalanine. This entry keeps only the CDR3 DNA: 42 bases, framed from base 1.